This is a list of T cell receptor beta chains from one sample in a study of T-cell reconstitution after alpha-beta-depleted transplantation in children. TCRdb called the PCR reads again in MiXCR, with one record for every CDR3 protein. The sample includes approximately 520,000 distinct CDR3 sequences, more than 9.5% of them seen just once. This specimen consisted of PBMCs, mostly from graft donor cells, obtained 180 days after TCRalphabeta/CD19-depleted stem cell transplant. These receptors were taken from a female patient between 2 and 15 years old who had a stem cell transplant for aplastic anemia, so the T cells may come from the graft donor. The CDR3 runs from the conserved cysteine through the conserved F or W. The D gene is left open where the match is weak. The size entry is marked missing in some rows and otherwise reads once, few, many or a size class.

>TRBJ1-1|TRBV20-1|TRBD1|many
TGCAGTGCTAGCCGGGACAGGCTTGTCTTT
CSASRDRLVF
>TRBJ1-2|TRBV12-3/TRBV12-4|-|few
TGTGCCAGCAGTTCCCGGGGGAACTATGGCTACACCTTC
CASSSRGNYGYTF
>TRBJ2-1|TRBV7-2|TRBD2|-
TGTGCCAGCAGCTCCCAGCTCGCGGGAGCGGGATGGAATGAGCAGTTCTTC
CASSSQLAGAGWNEQFF
>TRBJ2-1|TRBV15|-|few
TGTGCCACCAGCAGAGTTCGGGACAAATCCTACAATGAGCAGTTCTTC
CATSRVRDKSYNEQFF
>TRBJ2-7|TRBV7-9|TRBD2|-
TGTGCCAGCACTCGAGATAGCGGGACCTACGAGCAGTACTTC
CASTRDSGTYEQYF
>TRBJ2-7|TRBV27|TRBD1|-
TGTGCCAGCAGTCCCCGACAGGGGTCGTACTACGAGCAGTACTTC
CASSPRQGSYYEQYF
>TRBJ1-2|TRBV6-1|-|-
TGTGCCAGCAGTACCTTGGACGGGCGCTATGGCTACACCTTC
CASSTLDGRYGYTF
>TRBJ2-2|TRBV25-1|-|few
TGTGCCAGCAATCTGGACGGGGAGCTGTTTTTT
CASNLDGELFF
>TRBJ2-7|TRBV20-1|-|few
TGCAGTGACTCACGCGGTCCCTCCTACGAGCAGTACTTC
CSDSRGPSYEQYF
>TRBJ2-1|TRBV5-1|-|-
TGCGCCAGCTTTAAGACCGCCGTCGGGGCCCCAATGTACAATGAGCAGTTCTTC
CASFKTAVGAPMYNEQFF
>TRBJ2-2|TRBV28|-|many
TGTGCCAGCAGTTTATGGGGGGGTTCGAACACCGGGGAGCTGTTTTTT
CASSLWGGSNTGELFF
>TRBJ1-1|TRBV12-3/TRBV12-4|-|many
TGTGCCAGCAGTTATACCCCCACTGAAGCTTTCTTT
CASSYTPTEAFF
>TRBJ2-3|TRBV5-5|-|few
TGTGCCAGCAGCTTGGAAGGGCCCTACACAGATACGCAGTATTTT
CASSLEGPYTDTQYF
>TRBJ1-2|TRBV12-3/TRBV12-4|-|-
TGTGCCAGCTTCTCCCTACTTGGGGACTATGGCTACACCTTC
CASFSLLGDYGYTF
>TRBJ1-4|TRBV3-1|-|-
TGTGCCAGCAGCCCAACTTTTTCGCCTGCTTTGCTGTTTTTT
CASSPTFSPALLFF
>TRBJ1-5|TRBV7-2|-|many
TGTGCCAGCAGCTTAGAAGGGGGGCAGGGCAATCAGCCCCAGCATTTT
CASSLEGGQGNQPQHF
>TRBJ2-1|TRBV7-2|TRBD2|many
TGTGCCAGCAGCTTAGGTACTAGCGGGGCCAATGAGCAGTTCTTC
CASSLGTSGANEQFF
>TRBJ2-3|TRBV29-1|TRBD2|many
TGCAGCGTTGACGGGAGGGGTGATACGCAGTATTTT
CSVDGRGDTQYF
>TRBJ2-3|TRBV3-1|-|few
TGTGCCAGCAGCCAAGCGGCGATCTCCACAGATACGCAGTATTTT
CASSQAAISTDTQYF
>TRBJ2-1|TRBV27|TRBD1|few
TGTGCCAGCAGTTTATTGCCCGAGATGACAGGGTTAAATATCAATGAGCAGTTCTTC
CASSLLPEMTGLNINEQFF
>TRBJ2-1|TRBV20-1|TRBD1|many
TGCAGTGCTACTACCGGGACAGGGGGCGCTGAGCAGTTCTTC
CSATTGTGGAEQFF
>TRBJ1-6|TRBV20-1|-|few
TGCAGTGCTAGAAGTGGGTTAGGGGGGGCCTCTTCACCCCTCCACTTT
CSARSGLGGASSPLHF
>TRBJ2-2|TRBV29-1|-|-
TGCAGCCACGCCACCTACACCGGGGAGCTGTTTTTT
CSHATYTGELFF
>TRBJ2-7|TRBV24-1|-|-
TGTGCCACCAGTGCCATCGGAGGTTTCGAGCAGTACTTC
CATSAIGGFEQYF
>TRBJ1-5|TRBV12-3/TRBV12-4|-|many
TGTGCCAGCACGAGGGGTGCGCATCAGCCCCAGCATTTT
CASTRGAHQPQHF
>TRBJ2-3|TRBV28|-|few
TGTGCCAGCAGCCAAGAAAATTCTAGCACAGATACGCAGTATTTT
CASSQENSSTDTQYF
>TRBJ2-5|TRBV25-1|-|-
TGTGCCAGCAGCCAACCCCCGGGACAACACGAGACCCAGTACTTC
CASSQPPGQHETQYF
>TRBJ2-3|TRBV7-2|TRBD2|-
TGTGCCAGCAGAGAAGCCGGGACTAGCGGCACAGATACGCAGTATTTT
CASREAGTSGTDTQYF
>TRBJ2-3|TRBV7-2|-|few
TGTGCCAGCAGCTTAACGGGGGGCTCAGATACGCAGTATTTT
CASSLTGGSDTQYF
>TRBJ2-5|TRBV19|TRBD1|few
TGTGCCAGTAGGGACCTATTGGGACAGGGAGTAGGAGCGGACCAAGAGACCCAGTACTTC
CASRDLLGQGVGADQETQYF
>TRBJ1-3|TRBV10-3|-|few
TGTGCCATCCAGTTTTCATCTGGAAACACCATATATTTT
CAIQFSSGNTIYF
>TRBJ2-1|TRBV20-1|-|once
TGCAGTGCTACCCACAGGACGGTCAGCTACAATGAGCAGTTCTTC
CSATHRTVSYNEQFF
>TRBJ2-1|TRBV28|TRBD2|many
TGTGCCAGCAGTTTAATTCGGACTAGCCGGGGTCTTTTCAATGAGCAGTTCTTC
CASSLIRTSRGLFNEQFF
>TRBJ2-1|TRBV20-1|-|-
TGCAGTGCTGCTTCCCCTTCGAGCTACAATGAGCAGTTCTTC
CSAASPSSYNEQFF
>TRBJ2-3|TRBV3-1|-|few
TGTGCCAGCAGCCAAATAAGTGGGCGCCGACCTCCAGATACGCAGTATTTT
CASSQISGRRPPDTQYF
>TRBJ2-1|TRBV15|-|many
TGTGCCACCAGTTCAGCGGTCTCCTACAATGAGCAGTTCTTC
CATSSAVSYNEQFF
>TRBJ1-5|TRBV29-1|TRBD1|many
TGCAGCGTTGGACAGGGTAGCAATCAGCCCCAGCATTTT
CSVGQGSNQPQHF
>TRBJ2-3|TRBV7-9|TRBD2|few
TGTGCCAGCAGCTCCGGACTAGCGGGAAGCACAGATACGCAGTATTTT
CASSSGLAGSTDTQYF
>TRBJ2-5|TRBV3-1|TRBD2|-
TGTGCCAGCAGCCCGGGCCCGGGGGGGACCCAGTACTTC
CASSPGPGGTQYF
>TRBJ1-1|TRBV5-1|-|few
TGCGCCAGCAGCTTGGGTAACACCAGGAACACTGAAGCTTTCTTT
CASSLGNTRNTEAFF
>TRBJ2-5|TRBV20-1|-|many
TGCAGTGCTAGAGGGCTAGTTGAGACCCAGTACTTC
CSARGLVETQYF
>TRBJ2-3|TRBV6-2/TRBV6-3|-|few
TGTGCCAGCAGTTACGACGGATCCACAGATACGCAGTATTTT
CASSYDGSTDTQYF